This TCR beta chain was sequenced during a study of cytomegalovirus exposure and HLA in healthy donors. Study observations and caveats: Cytomegalovirus status, reportedly, was diagnosed with high specificity and sensitivity by the classifier. Confirmation was obtained in vitro that a few CMV-associated chains are specific for CMV antigens. The authors enumerated over 150 TCR beta chains as linked to cytomegalovirus.

Data came from immunoSEQ multiplex PCR; TCRdb stores just in-frame clones and leaves some out. The data show around 90,000 clones, 84% seen once. Concerning this clone: What it recognizes is unknown.

This receptor was obtained from a woman between 18 and 29 years old in good health and CMV-seropositive. Sequenced: PBMCs.

The CDR3, as DNA: TGTGCCAGCAGTGAAAACCTCGGGGGAATTTATGGCTACACCTTC. Protein sequence: CASSENLGGIYGYTF. The chain recombines TRBV6-1 with TRBJ1-2; tentatively, D is TRBD1 (5 bases). V was clipped by 2 bases and J by 5 bases, with 15 bases between them. The CDR3 covers 15 residues. Germline CDR1 reads MNHNS; CDR2 reads SASEGT.